These 14 T cell receptor beta chains originate from one sample sequenced in a study of STAT5B mutations in CD4+ large granular lymphocyte leukemia. The assay was immunoSEQ multiplex PCR, and TCRdb's table has in-frame clones only and misses some. The sample holds just over 25,000 clones, around 81% seen once. The sequencing sample was made of CD4+ T cells from blood buffy coats. The origin of the receptors is a human donor in good health.

The chain is built from TRBV6-5 and TRBJ2-7; no reliable D call. Germline V gene data show CDR1 as MNHEY and CDR2 as SVGAGI. With 5 bases removed from V and 4 bases from J, the gap between germline ends came to 12 bases. CDR3 length equals 13 residues. CDR3 in DNA: TGTGCCAGCAGTGAGAGAAGAGCGTACGAGCAGTACTTC. This encodes CASSERRAYEQYF.

There are a few counts of this clone. The J gene is TRBJ1-5, the V gene TRBV28; D might be TRBD1 (5 bases). The CDR3 covers 14 residues. The germline CDR1 and CDR2 sequences are MDHEN and SYDVKM. V lost 3 bases, J lost 3 bases, and 9 bases lay in between. CDR3 region: CASSLAGFNQPQHF. In nucleotides, the CDR3 is TGTGCCAGCAGTTTGGCAGGGTTCAATCAGCCCCAGCATTTT.

V usage is TRBV5-1 and J usage is TRBJ2-1, with D unclear. This CDR3 is built from 13 residues. The germline gives CDR1 SGHRS, CDR2 YFSETQ. Between the trimmed V and J ends, which lost 5 bases and 4 bases, there was a span of 10 bases. The chain's CDR3 is CASRVSDYNEQFF. The CDR3 bases are TGCGCCAGCAGAGTCTCAGATTACAATGAGCAGTTCTTC.

This clone occurred once. The chain has TRBV19 and TRBJ1-4; tentatively, D is TRBD1 (5 bases). Trimming left V 5 bases short and J 5 bases short, with 12 bases between. The CDR3 has 14 amino acids. Germline V gives CDR1 LNHDA, CDR2 SQIVND (reference sequence). This CDR3 reads CASSRTGRNEKLFF. Here the CDR3 DNA reads TGTGCCAGTAGTCGCACAGGTCGGAATGAAAAACTGTTTTTT.

The sample holds one count of this clone. The chain employs TRBV19 and TRBJ1-1; D might be TRBD1 (6 bases). Trimming took off 6 bases at V and 1 base at J, with 12 bases between the two ends. This CDR3 is built from 14 residues. Germline V gives CDR1 LNHDA, CDR2 SQIVND (reference sequence). In DNA, the CDR3 is TGTGCCAGTAGGGCTGACAGGCAGAACACTGAAGCTTTCTTT. Its translation: CASRADRQNTEAFF.

V is TRBV5-5 and J is TRBJ1-5; 7 bases match TRBD1. V dropped 4 bases and J dropped 7; count of bases not matched to a gene: 11. From germline, CDR1 is SGHKS and CDR2 YYEKEE (reference sequence). The CDR3 covers 15 residues. For the CDR3, the DNA is TGTGCCAGCAGCGGATTATCCGACAGGGCCCAGCCCCAGCATTTT. It specifies CASSGLSDRAQPQHF.

This chain connects TRBV25-1 to TRBJ1-3; D uncertain. Looked up from germline, CDR1 is MGHDK and CDR2 is SYGVNS. The CDR3 is 13 amino acids. V lost 3 bases and J 4 bases, leaving 7 bases between the germline ends. The CDR3 region has the DNA TGTGCCAGCAGTGATTCGGTCGGAAACACCATATATTTT. Translating gives CASSDSVGNTIYF.

This clone appeared a single time. Other DNA sequences in this sample translate to the same CDR3. The chain couples TRBV18 to TRBJ2-2; tentatively, D is TRBD1 (5 bases). Trimming shortened V by 2 bases and J by 6 bases, and 7 bases separated the two germline ends. The CDR3 covers 13 residues. The germline V gene has CDR1 KGHSH and CDR2 LQKENI. The CDR3 nucleotides are TGTGCCAGCTCACCAGAAGGGGCCGGGGAGCTGTTTTTT. Its translation: CASSPEGAGELFF.

V is TRBV7-9 and J is TRBJ1-2; D ambiguous. V was trimmed by 5 bases and J by 4 bases, leaving 14 bases between them. The length of the CDR3 is 14 residues. Germline lookup yields CDR1 SEHNR and CDR2 FQNEAQ (reference sequence). Written as DNA, the CDR3 is TGTGCCAGCAGCAGAACAGAAGGTGCCTATGGCTACACCTTC. Translated: CASSRTEGAYGYTF.

The J gene is TRBJ1-2, the V gene TRBV6-1; no firm D call. CDR1 and CDR2 (germline): MNHNS, SASEGT. The CDR3 contains 12 residues. The V gene lost 4 bases and the J gene lost 6 bases, with 9 bases spanning the gap. The CDR3 loop is CASSVMGDGYTF. The CDR3 DNA reads TGTGCCAGCAGTGTAATGGGAGATGGCTACACCTTC.

This clone was observed once. This chain connects TRBV19 to TRBJ1-4, with D possibly matching TRBD1 (5 bases). Trimming took off 6 bases at V and 4 bases at J, with 15 bases between the two ends. Looked up from germline, CDR1 is LNHDA and CDR2 is SQIVND (reference sequence). CDR3 length: 15 residues. This CDR3 reads CASRNPGGVNEKLFF. The DNA of the CDR3 is TGTGCCAGTAGAAACCCGGGGGGGGTTAATGAAAAACTGTTTTTT.

V gene TRBV9 combines with J gene TRBJ1-4; no reliable D call. This CDR3 has 14 amino acids. V lost 4 bases to trimming and J lost 1 base, with 8 bases between them. Germline assignment: CDR1 SGDLS and CDR2 YYNGEE. DNA of the CDR3: TGTGCCAGCAGCAGAGGGCTAACTAATGAAAAACTGTTTTTT. This encodes CASSRGLTNEKLFF.

This clone was counted between two and nine times. The rearrangement uses TRBV18 and TRBJ2-3; a weak D match, TRBD2 (6 bases). Trimming left V 0 bases short and J 6 bases short, with 10 bases between. CDR1 is KGHSH, CDR2 LQKENI, per germline. The CDR3 is made up of 14 amino acids. CDR3 region: CASSPPSSADTQYF. For the CDR3, the DNA is TGTGCCAGCTCACCACCGTCTAGCGCGGATACGCAGTATTTT.

The chain has TRBV19 and TRBJ2-1, with 10 positions matching TRBD1. The CDR3 runs 12 residues. Trimming took 4 bases from V and 16 from J; bases not matched to a gene: 7. Germline assignment: CDR1 LNHDA and CDR2 SQIVND (reference sequence). The CDR3 DNA reads TGTGCCAGTAGTACCTGGACAGGGGGTTTCTTCTTC. Amino acids: CASSTWTGGFFF. Combining the CDR3 with reference TRBV19 and TRBJ2-1 gives the whole variable domain DGGITQSPKYLFRKEGQNVTLSCEQNLNHDAMYWYRQDPGQGLRLIYYSQIVNDFQKGDIAEGYSVSREKKESFPLTVTSAQKNPTAFYLCASSTWTGGFFFGPGTRLTVL.